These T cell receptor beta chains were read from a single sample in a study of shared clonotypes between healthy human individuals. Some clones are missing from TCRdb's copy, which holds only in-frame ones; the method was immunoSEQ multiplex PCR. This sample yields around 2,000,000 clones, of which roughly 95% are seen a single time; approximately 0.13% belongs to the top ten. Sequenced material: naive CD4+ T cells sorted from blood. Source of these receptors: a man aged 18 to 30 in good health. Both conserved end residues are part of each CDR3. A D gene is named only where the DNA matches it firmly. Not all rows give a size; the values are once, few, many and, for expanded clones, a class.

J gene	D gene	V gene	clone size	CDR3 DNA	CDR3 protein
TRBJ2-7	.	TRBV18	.	TGTGCCAGCTCTCGTGCCACGGGAGTACTCTACGAGCAGTACTTC	CASSRATGVLYEQYF
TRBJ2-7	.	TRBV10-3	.	TGTGCCATCAGTGCAGGGGACTACTCCTACGAGCAGTACTTC	CAISAGDYSYEQYF
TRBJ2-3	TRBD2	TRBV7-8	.	TGTGCCAGCAGCTTACCGGGACTAGCAGGAGATACGCAGTATTTT	CASSLPGLAGDTQYF
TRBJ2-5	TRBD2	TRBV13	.	TGTGCCAGCAGCTTAGGACTAGCGGGAGTTGAGAAGACCCAGTACTTC	CASSLGLAGVEKTQYF
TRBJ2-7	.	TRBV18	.	TGTGCCAGCTCACCACGCATATACGAGCAGTACTTC	CASSPRIYEQYF
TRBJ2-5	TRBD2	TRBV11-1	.	TGTGCCAGCAGCTCCAGACTAGCGGGGGGGCAAGAGACCCAGTACTTC	CASSSRLAGGQETQYF
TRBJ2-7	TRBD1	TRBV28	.	TGTGCCAGCAGTTTACTCCCGGGACAGGGCACCTCTCCCTCCTTC	CASSLLPGQGTSPSF
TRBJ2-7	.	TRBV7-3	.	TGTGCCAACAAGCTTAAATATTGGGGGGCACCGGAAAAGGTCTACGAGCAGTACTTC	CANKLKYWGAPEKVYEQYF
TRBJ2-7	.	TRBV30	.	TGTGCCTGGAGTGTAGTGGAAAACGAGCAGTACTTC	CAWSVVENEQYF
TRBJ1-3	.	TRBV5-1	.	TGCGCCAGCAGCTTGGATCGTCCCGGAAACACCATATATTTT	CASSLDRPGNTIYF
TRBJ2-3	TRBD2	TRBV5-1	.	TGCGCCAGCAGCTTGGGGACTAGCGCCGCTAGCACAGATACGCAGTATTTT	CASSLGTSAASTDTQYF
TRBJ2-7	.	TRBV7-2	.	TGTGCCAGCAGCACCCGACTAGGTCTTGAATACGAGCAGTACTTC	CASSTRLGLEYEQYF
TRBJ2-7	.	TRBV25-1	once	TGTGCCAGCAGCCCCCGGTTCGCGGTGACCTCCTACGAGCAGTACTTC	CASSPRFAVTSYEQYF
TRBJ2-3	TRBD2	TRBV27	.	TGTGCCAGCAGTTTCACTAGCGGTCCTACAGATACGCAGTATTTT	CASSFTSGPTDTQYF
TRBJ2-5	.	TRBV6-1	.	TGTGCCATCAACAGGGCACAAGAGACCCAGTACTTC	CAINRAQETQYF
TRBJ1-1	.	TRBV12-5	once	TGTGCTAGTGGTTTGGTACCGGGGGCCACTGAAGCTTTCTTT	CASGLVPGATEAFF
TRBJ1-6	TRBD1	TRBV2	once	TGTGCCAGCAGCCCGACAGGGAACAATTCACCCCTCCACTTT	CASSPTGNNSPLHF
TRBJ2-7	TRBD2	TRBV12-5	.	TGTGCTAGTGGGATTACCATCAGCGGGGCCAGCTCCTACGAGCAGTACTTC	CASGITISGASSYEQYF
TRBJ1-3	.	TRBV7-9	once	TGTGCCAGCAGCTTAACCGCGGGGAGCTCTGGAAACACCATATATTTT	CASSLTAGSSGNTIYF
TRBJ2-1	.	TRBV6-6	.	TGTGCCAGCAGTTACCAAACTAACAATGAGCAGTTCTTC	CASSYQTNNEQFF
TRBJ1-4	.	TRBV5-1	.	TGCGCCAGCAGCTTGGAGGGGATCGGTGAAAAACTGTTTTTT	CASSLEGIGEKLFF
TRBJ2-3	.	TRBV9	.	TGTGCCAGCAGCGTAGGGCTGGGGGCAGCGATGGATACGCAGTATTTT	CASSVGLGAAMDTQYF
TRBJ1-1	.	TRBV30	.	TGTGCCTGGAGTCCAAATATACAGGGTAACGGGGCTTTCTTT	CAWSPNIQGNGAFF
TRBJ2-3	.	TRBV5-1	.	TGCGCCAGCAGCTTTCCCTTCGGTAGTCAGTATTTT	CASSFPFGSQYF
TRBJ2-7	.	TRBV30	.	TGTGCCTGGAGTCCCTCTAGCAGATACGAGCAGTACTTC	CAWSPSSRYEQYF
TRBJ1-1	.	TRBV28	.	TGTGCCAGCAGTTCCCCGTGGGGAACTCGCAAGAACACTGAAGCTTTCTTT	CASSSPWGTRKNTEAFF
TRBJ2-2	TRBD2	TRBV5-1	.	TGCGCCAGCAGCTTTTGGACTAGCGACACCGGGGAGCTGTTTTTT	CASSFWTSDTGELFF
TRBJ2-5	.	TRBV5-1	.	TGCGCCAGCAGCTTGTCCCTGCCGGAGACCCAGTACTTC	CASSLSLPETQYF
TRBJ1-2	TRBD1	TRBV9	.	TGTGCCAGCAGCGTCGGGACAGTCGACGGTGGGGGCTACACCTTC	CASSVGTVDGGGYTF
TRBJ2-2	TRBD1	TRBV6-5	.	TGTGCCAGCAGTTACGGCTCAGGGGGTAGGACCGGGGAGCTGTTTTTT	CASSYGSGGRTGELFF
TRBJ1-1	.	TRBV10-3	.	TGTGCCATCAGTATCCTATCGAACACTGAAGCTTTCTTT	CAISILSNTEAFF
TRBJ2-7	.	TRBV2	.	TGTGCCAGCAGTGTGGGCAGGGCCTACGAGCAGTACTTC	CASSVGRAYEQYF
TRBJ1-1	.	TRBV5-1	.	TGCGCCAGCAGCTTGGTGGTAAACACTGAAGCTTTCTTT	CASSLVVNTEAFF
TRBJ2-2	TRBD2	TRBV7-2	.	TGTGCCAGCGGCATGACTAGCGGGAGTTTCCCCGGGGAGCTGTTTTTT	CASGMTSGSFPGELFF
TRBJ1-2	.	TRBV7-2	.	TGTGCCAGCAGCTTAGGTCCGTCTATGGATGGCTACACCTTC	CASSLGPSMDGYTF
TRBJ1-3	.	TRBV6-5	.	TGTGCCAGCGTCGGTTTTGCTGGAAACACCATATATTTT	CASVGFAGNTIYF
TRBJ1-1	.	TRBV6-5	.	TGTGCCAGCAGTTACTCGGGGCCCGGCACTGAAGCTTTCTTT	CASSYSGPGTEAFF
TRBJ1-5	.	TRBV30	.	TGTGCCTGGAGTGGGGTAGGGGCCCAGCCCCAGCATTTT	CAWSGVGAQPQHF
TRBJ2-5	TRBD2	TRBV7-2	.	TGTGCCAGCAGCTTTAGCGGGGCGTCCCAAGAGACCCAGTACTTC	CASSFSGASQETQYF
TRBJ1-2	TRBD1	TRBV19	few	TGTGCCAGTAGTAGACGGGACAGGGTGAACTATGGCTACACCTTC	CASSRRDRVNYGYTF
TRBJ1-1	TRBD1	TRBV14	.	TGTGCCAGCAGCCAACCAGGCTGGACAGGGGGCGGTTTCTTT	CASSQPGWTGGGFF
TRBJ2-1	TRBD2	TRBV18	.	TGTGCCAGCTCACCATCGGCTAGCGGGGGGAAGGGTGAGCAGTTCTTC	CASSPSASGGKGEQFF
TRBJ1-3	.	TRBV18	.	TGTGCCAGCTCACCTCAGCCGGACAGTGGAAACACCATATATTTT	CASSPQPDSGNTIYF
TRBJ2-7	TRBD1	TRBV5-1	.	TGCGCCAGCAGTCATACCGGGACAGACTACGAGCAGTACTTC	CASSHTGTDYEQYF
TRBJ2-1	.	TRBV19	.	TGTGCCAGTAGTACGCCCAAAATCAATGAGCAGTTCTTC	CASSTPKINEQFF
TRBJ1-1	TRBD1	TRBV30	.	TGTGCCTGGAGTGCAACTGGGACAGTAGGCGCTGAAGCTTTCTTT	CAWSATGTVGAEAFF
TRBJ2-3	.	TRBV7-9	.	TGTGCCAGCATTAGAGCAGGAGCAGATACGCAGTATTTT	CASIRAGADTQYF
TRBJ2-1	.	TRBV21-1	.	TGTGCCAGCAGCATGGCCGACAATGAGCAGTTCTTC	CASSMADNEQFF
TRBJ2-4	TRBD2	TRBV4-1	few	TGCGCCAGCAGCCAAGAGGGACTAGGCCAAAACATTCAGTACTTC	CASSQEGLGQNIQYF
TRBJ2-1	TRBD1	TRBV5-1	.	TGCGCCAGCAGCTTACAGGGGGCCTCCTACAATGAGCAGTTCTTC	CASSLQGASYNEQFF
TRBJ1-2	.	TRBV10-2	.	TGCGCCAGCAGTGCTACGGGAAACTATGGCTACACCTTC	CASSATGNYGYTF
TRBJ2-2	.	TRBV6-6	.	TGTGCCAGCAGGCCCACCGGGACCCTCTTGGGGCAGCTGTTTTTT	CASRPTGTLLGQLFF
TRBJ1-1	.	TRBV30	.	TGTGCCTGGAGCCCAGGGGCGAACACTGAAGCTTTCTTT	CAWSPGANTEAFF
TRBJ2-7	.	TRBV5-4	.	TGTGCCAGCAGCTCTTATACGGACTACGAGCAGTACTTC	CASSSYTDYEQYF
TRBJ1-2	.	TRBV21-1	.	TGTGCCAGCAACCTAGGAACAACAGGGGAAGACTATGGCTACACCTTC	CASNLGTTGEDYGYTF